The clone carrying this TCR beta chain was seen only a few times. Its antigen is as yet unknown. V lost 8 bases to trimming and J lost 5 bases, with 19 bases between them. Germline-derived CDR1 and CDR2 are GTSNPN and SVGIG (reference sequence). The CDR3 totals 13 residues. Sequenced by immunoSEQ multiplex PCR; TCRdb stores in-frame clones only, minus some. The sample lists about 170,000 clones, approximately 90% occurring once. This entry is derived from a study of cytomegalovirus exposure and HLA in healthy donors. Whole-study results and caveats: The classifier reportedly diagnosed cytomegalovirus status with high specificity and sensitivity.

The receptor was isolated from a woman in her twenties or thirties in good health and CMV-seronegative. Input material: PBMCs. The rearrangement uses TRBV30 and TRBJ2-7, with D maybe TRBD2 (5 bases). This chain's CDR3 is CAPEAAHDHEQYF. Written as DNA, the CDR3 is TGTGCCCCGGAGGCGGCGCACGACCACGAGCAGTACTTC.